This T cell receptor (beta chain) was obtained from a study of OX40 agonist ivuxolimab in advanced cancers. Study as a whole: Administration of intravenous ivuxolimab to patients occurred every 2 weeks at 0.01 to 10 mg/kg.

Sequenced by immunoSEQ multiplex PCR; TCRdb stores in-frame clones only, minus some. In the table there are tens of thousands of clones, around 89% of which are singletons. The V gene lost 7 bases and the J gene lost 5 bases, with 10 bases spanning the gap. This CDR3 is built from 12 residues. Germline CDR1 reads SGHVS; CDR2 reads FQNEAQ. J is TRBJ2-3 and V is TRBV7-8; no reliable D call. This clonotype was obtained from an adult with an advanced solid tumor such as melanoma, head and neck, liver or kidney cancer. The specimen comprised CD4+ or CD8+ T cells sorted from blood, sampled in a trial of the OX40 agonist ivuxolimab. CDR3 coding DNA: TGTGCCAGCACGCCCTTGAGAGATACGCAGTATTTT. Protein: CASTPLRDTQYF.